This is a list of T cell receptor beta chains from one sample in a study of cytomegalovirus exposure and HLA in healthy donors. The data were produced by immunoSEQ multiplex PCR, yet TCRdb's version contains in-frame clones alone and is incomplete. The data contain about 100,000 clones, approximately 73% of them singletons. The sequencing sample was made of PBMCs. These receptors came from a man between 40 and 49 years old in good health and CMV-seronegative. The CDR3 runs from the conserved cysteine through the conserved F or W. D genes are given only for firm matches. The size field is filled for only some rows; it gives once, few, many or a size class.

j_gene	v_gene	d_gene	abundance	CDR3nt	CDR3aa
TRBJ2-7	TRBV2	TRBD1	.	TGTGCCAGCAGTGAGATGGGCAGGGGGCAGGGAGAGCAGTACTTC	CASSEMGRGQGEQYF
TRBJ2-3	TRBV4-3	.	.	TGCGCCAGCAGCCAAGATAGCCAGTTCACAGATACGCAGTATTTT	CASSQDSQFTDTQYF
TRBJ1-2	TRBV6-1	.	few	TGTGCCAGCACCCCGCCTGAGGACAGTCCCTATGGCTACACCTTC	CASTPPEDSPYGYTF
TRBJ2-6	TRBV4-2	.	.	TGTGCCAGCAGCCAAGGGGCAGGGGCCAACGTCCTGACTTTC	CASSQGAGANVLTF
TRBJ1-3	TRBV6-5	.	.	TGTGCCAGCAGTCGACAGTTCTCTGGAAACACCATATATTTT	CASSRQFSGNTIYF
TRBJ1-1	TRBV7-9	.	few	TGTGCCAGCAGCTTAGTGGGGGGGAGGACTGAAGCTTTCTTT	CASSLVGGRTEAFF
TRBJ2-1	TRBV11-1	TRBD1	.	TGTGCCAGCAGCGCTCCCGGGACAGGGGGCATGAATGAGCAGTTCTTC	CASSAPGTGGMNEQFF
TRBJ2-2	TRBV28	.	few	TGTGCCAGCAGTTTACGGAACACCGGGGAGCTGTTTTTT	CASSLRNTGELFF
TRBJ1-2	TRBV1	.	.	TGCACCAGCAGCCTTTTCGGGACAGGGCATGGCTACACCTTC	CTSSLFGTGHGYTF
TRBJ2-1	TRBV11-2	.	.	TGTGCCAGCACATCACTGTACAATGAGCAGTTCTTC	CASTSLYNEQFF
TRBJ1-5	TRBV7-9	.	.	TGTGCCAGCAGTTCCGTTGGGCCAGGGGATCAGCCCCAGCATTTT	CASSSVGPGDQPQHF
TRBJ1-4	TRBV5-6	TRBD1	.	TGTGCCAGCAGCCGTCAATGGGACAGGGAAGTCGAAAAACTGTTTTTT	CASSRQWDREVEKLFF
TRBJ2-6	TRBV6-1	.	.	TGTGCCAGCAGTGAAGAATCGGGGTCTGGGGCCAACGTCCTGACTTTC	CASSEESGSGANVLTF
TRBJ1-6	TRBV6-1	.	.	TGTGCCAGCAGTGATTCCCAGGAGGCTTCACCCCTCCACTTT	CASSDSQEASPLHF
TRBJ2-6	TRBV19	.	.	TGTGCCAGTAGTAGCCGGGCTGGGGCCAACGTCCTGACTTTC	CASSSRAGANVLTF
TRBJ2-1	TRBV27	TRBD2	.	TGTGCCAGCAGTTCGCTAAGAACTAGCGGGGGGCTCAACAATGAGCAGTTCTTC	CASSSLRTSGGLNNEQFF
TRBJ1-4	TRBV5-1	.	few	TGCGCCAGCAGCCTCGACAGGGAAAAACTGTTTTTT	CASSLDREKLFF
TRBJ2-3	TRBV6-1	TRBD1	.	TGTGCCAGCAGTGACACAGGGGGAGGAGATACGCAGTATTTT	CASSDTGGGDTQYF
TRBJ1-2	TRBV5-1	.	.	TGCGCCAGCAGCTTGCCAGACTATGGCTACACCTTC	CASSLPDYGYTF
TRBJ2-6	TRBV25-1	TRBD2	.	TGTGCCAGCAGTGAGGCGGGGGCTGGGGCCAACGTCCTGACTTTC	CASSEAGAGANVLTF
TRBJ2-5	TRBV5-1	TRBD1	.	TGCGCCAGCAGCCCAGGGGGCTGGGAGACCCAGTACTTC	CASSPGGWETQYF
TRBJ2-5	TRBV7-7	TRBD1	few	TGTGCCAGCAGCGCCCTGACAGGGTACGAGACCCAGTACTTC	CASSALTGYETQYF
TRBJ1-2	TRBV2	.	.	TGTGCCAGCAGTGCCTCCTTCCCCCACACCTTC	CASSASFPHTF
TRBJ2-7	TRBV9	TRBD1	.	TGTGCCAGCAGCGGACGACAGGGGGCCAGAGAGCAGTACTTC	CASSGRQGAREQYF
TRBJ2-3	TRBV15	.	.	TGTGCCACCAGCAAAGACAGCCTGGCGGTACTCACAGATACGCAGTATTTT	CATSKDSLAVLTDTQYF
TRBJ2-5	TRBV5-6	TRBD2	once	TGTGCCAGCAGCCATATACCCGGGACTAGCGCACAGCAAGAGACCCAGTACTTC	CASSHIPGTSAQQETQYF
TRBJ2-7	TRBV9	TRBD1	.	TGTGCCAGCAGCGTAGATGCAGGGGGTAGCATCTACGAGCAGTACTTC	CASSVDAGGSIYEQYF
TRBJ2-7	TRBV6-5	.	few	TGTGCCAGCAGTTACTCGAGTAGATGGGAGCAGTACTTC	CASSYSSRWEQYF
TRBJ2-1	TRBV10-3	TRBD1	.	TGTGCCATCAGTGAGTCGGGACAGGTGTACAATGAGCAGTTCTTC	CAISESGQVYNEQFF
TRBJ1-1	TRBV6-1	.	few	TGTGCCAGCAGTGAATTACAGGGGAACACTGAAGCTTTCTTT	CASSELQGNTEAFF
TRBJ2-5	TRBV29-1	.	.	TGCAGCGTTGGGCGACAGGGAGGAGAGACCCAGTACTTC	CSVGRQGGETQYF
TRBJ2-2	TRBV28	TRBD1	few	TGTGCCAGCAGTTTAGGGGACAGGGTAGTCGGGGAGCTGTTTTTT	CASSLGDRVVGELFF
TRBJ2-5	TRBV5-1	.	.	TGCGCCAGCAGCCCCAAGGGGGAGAGGACCCAGTACTTC	CASSPKGERTQYF
TRBJ2-7	TRBV30	TRBD1	.	TGTGCCTGGAGTCTTCCCACAGGGGCCGAGCAGTACTTC	CAWSLPTGAEQYF
TRBJ1-5	TRBV5-1	TRBD1	.	TGCGCCAGTCCACCGGGACAGGGGGCTTATAGCAATCAGCCCCAGCATTTT	CASPPGQGAYSNQPQHF
TRBJ1-1	TRBV4-1	.	.	TGCGCCAGCAGCCAATGGTACGTTGACTACACTGAAGCTTTCTTT	CASSQWYVDYTEAFF
TRBJ2-7	TRBV5-1	.	.	TGCGCCAGCAGCTTGAGAGCAGGGCCCTACGAGCAGTACTTC	CASSLRAGPYEQYF
TRBJ2-2	TRBV27	.	.	TGTGCCACCTTACAGAAGTCCGCGAACACCGGGGAGCTGTTTTTT	CATLQKSANTGELFF
TRBJ1-1	TRBV1	.	.	TGCACCAGGCTACCAGGGAGGGCTTTCTTT	CTRLPGRAFF
TRBJ1-5	TRBV21-1	.	.	TGTGCCAGCAGCGGCCGGGTCCGAGGAGGCAATCAGCCCCAGCATTTT	CASSGRVRGGNQPQHF
TRBJ2-5	TRBV5-5	.	once	TGTGCCAGCAGCTTGAGTCAGGCCCAAGAGACCCAGTACTTC	CASSLSQAQETQYF
TRBJ1-2	TRBV28	TRBD1	once	TGTGCCAGCAGGGCGACAGGGGCCTATGGCTACACCTTC	CASRATGAYGYTF
TRBJ2-4	TRBV2	.	medium-sized	TGTGCCAGCGGGGGGAACATTCAGTACTTC	CASGGNIQYF
TRBJ2-3	TRBV2	.	.	TGTGCCAGCAATACACTTCACAGGGCCCGCACAGATACGCAGTATTTT	CASNTLHRARTDTQYF
TRBJ1-6	TRBV19	TRBD1	.	TGTGCCAGTACCCCTTTGGCAGGGGGCCTCAATTCACCCCTCCACTTT	CASTPLAGGLNSPLHF